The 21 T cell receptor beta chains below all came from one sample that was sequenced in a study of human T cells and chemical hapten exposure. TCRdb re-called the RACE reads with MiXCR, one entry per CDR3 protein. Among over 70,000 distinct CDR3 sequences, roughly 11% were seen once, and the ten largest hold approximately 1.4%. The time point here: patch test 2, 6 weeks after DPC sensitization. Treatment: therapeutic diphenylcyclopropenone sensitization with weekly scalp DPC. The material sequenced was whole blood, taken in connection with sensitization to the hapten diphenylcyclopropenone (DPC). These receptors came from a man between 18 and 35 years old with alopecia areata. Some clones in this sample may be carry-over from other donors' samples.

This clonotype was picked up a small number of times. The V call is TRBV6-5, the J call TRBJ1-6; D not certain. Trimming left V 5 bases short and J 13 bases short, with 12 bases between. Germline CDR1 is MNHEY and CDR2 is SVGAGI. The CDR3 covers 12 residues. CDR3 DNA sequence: TGTGCCAGCAGTCCTGAGTTTGGTCCCCTCCACTTT. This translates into CASSPEFGPLHF.

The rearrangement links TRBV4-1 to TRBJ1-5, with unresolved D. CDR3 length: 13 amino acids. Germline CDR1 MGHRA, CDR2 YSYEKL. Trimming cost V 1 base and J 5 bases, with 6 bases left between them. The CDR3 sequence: CASSQVPDQPQHF. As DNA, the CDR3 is TGCGCCAGCAGCCAAGTCCCTGATCAGCCCCAGCATTTT.

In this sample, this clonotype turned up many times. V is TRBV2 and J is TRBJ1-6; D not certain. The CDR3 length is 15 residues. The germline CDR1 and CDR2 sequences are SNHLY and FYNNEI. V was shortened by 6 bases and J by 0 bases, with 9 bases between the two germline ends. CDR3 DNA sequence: TGTGCCAGCAGGAGGGAGAGCTCCTATAATTCACCCCTCCACTTT. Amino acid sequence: CASRRESSYNSPLHF. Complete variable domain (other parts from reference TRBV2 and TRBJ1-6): EPEVTQTPSHQVTQMGQEVILRCVPISNHLYFYWYRQILGQKVEFLVSFYNNEISEKSEIFDDQFSVERPDGSNFTLKIRSTKLEDSAMYFCASRRESSYNSPLHFGNGTRLTVT.

In DNA, the CDR3 is TGTGCCAGCAGCTCTTGGGGGGATCCGGACGAAAAACTGTTTTTT. It codes for CASSSWGDPDEKLFF. The rearrangement uses TRBV7-6 and TRBJ1-4; D perhaps matches TRBD1 (5 bases). Germline V gives CDR1 SGHVS, CDR2 FNYEAQ. Trimming removed 4 bases from V and 8 bases from J, with 17 bases in between. The CDR3 sequence is 15 residues long.

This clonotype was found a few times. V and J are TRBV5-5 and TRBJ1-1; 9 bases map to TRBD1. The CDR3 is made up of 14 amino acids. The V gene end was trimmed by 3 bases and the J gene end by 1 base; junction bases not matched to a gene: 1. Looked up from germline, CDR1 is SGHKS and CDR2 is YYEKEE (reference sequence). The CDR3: CASSWTGANTEAFF. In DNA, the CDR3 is TGTGCCAGCAGCTGGACAGGGGCGAACACTGAAGCTTTCTTT.

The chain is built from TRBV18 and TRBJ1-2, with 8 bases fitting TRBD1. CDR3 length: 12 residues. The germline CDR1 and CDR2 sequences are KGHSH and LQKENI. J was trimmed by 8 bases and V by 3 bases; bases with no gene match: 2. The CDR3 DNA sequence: TGTGCCAGCTCACCTGGACAGGGAGGCTACACCTTC. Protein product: CASSPGQGGYTF.

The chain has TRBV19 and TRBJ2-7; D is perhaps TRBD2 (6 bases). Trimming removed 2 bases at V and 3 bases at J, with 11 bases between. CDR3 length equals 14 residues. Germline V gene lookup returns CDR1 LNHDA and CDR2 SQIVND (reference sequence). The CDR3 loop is CASSIPGLNYEQYF. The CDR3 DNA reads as TGTGCCAGTAGTATACCGGGACTGAACTACGAGCAGTACTTC.

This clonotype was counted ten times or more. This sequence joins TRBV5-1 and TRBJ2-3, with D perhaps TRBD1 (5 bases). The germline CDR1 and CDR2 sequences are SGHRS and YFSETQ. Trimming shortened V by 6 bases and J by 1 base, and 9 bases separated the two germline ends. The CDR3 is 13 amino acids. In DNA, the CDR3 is TGCGCCAGCAAGGTCAGGGGCACAGATACGCAGTATTTT. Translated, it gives CASKVRGTDTQYF.

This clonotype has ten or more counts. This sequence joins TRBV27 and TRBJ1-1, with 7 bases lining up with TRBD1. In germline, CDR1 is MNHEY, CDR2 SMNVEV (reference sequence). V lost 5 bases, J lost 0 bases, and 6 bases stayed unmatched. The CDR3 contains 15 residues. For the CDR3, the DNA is TGTGCCAGCAGTACCTCGGGACAGTTGAACACTGAAGCTTTCTTT. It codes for CASSTSGQLNTEAFF.

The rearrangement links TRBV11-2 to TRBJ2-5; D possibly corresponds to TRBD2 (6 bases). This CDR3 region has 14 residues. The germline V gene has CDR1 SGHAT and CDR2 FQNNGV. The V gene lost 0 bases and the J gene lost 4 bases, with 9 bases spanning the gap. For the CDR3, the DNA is TGTGCCAGCAGCTTAGACGGGGGTTCAGAGACCCAGTACTTC. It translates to CASSLDGGSETQYF.

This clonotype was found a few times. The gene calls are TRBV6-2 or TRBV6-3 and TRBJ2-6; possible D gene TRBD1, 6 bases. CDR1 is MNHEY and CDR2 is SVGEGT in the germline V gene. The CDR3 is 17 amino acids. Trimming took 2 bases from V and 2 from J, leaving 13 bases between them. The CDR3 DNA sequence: TGTGCCAGCAGTTACCGAGGAACAGGGCCTGGGGCCAACGTCCTGACTTTC. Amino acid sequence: CASSYRGTGPGANVLTF.

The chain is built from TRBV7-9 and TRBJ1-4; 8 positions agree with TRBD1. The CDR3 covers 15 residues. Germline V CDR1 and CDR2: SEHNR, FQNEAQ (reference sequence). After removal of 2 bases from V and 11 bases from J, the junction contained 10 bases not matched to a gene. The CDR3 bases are TGTGCCAGCAGCTTATCCGACAGGGGTAGGGAGAAACTGTTTTTT. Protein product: CASSLSDRGREKLFF.

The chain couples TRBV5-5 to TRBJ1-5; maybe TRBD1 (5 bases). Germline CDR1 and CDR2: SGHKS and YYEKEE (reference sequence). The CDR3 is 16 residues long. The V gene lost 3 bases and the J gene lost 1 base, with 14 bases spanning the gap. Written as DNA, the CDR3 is TGTGCCAGCAGCTGGGGGACCGGTGCCAGCAATCAGCCCCAGCATTTT. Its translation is CASSWGTGASNQPQHF. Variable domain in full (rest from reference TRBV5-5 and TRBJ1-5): DAGVTQSPTHLIKTRGQQVTLRCSPISGHKSVSWYQQVLGQGPQFIFQYYEKEERGRGNFPDRFSARQFPNYSSELNVNALLLGDSALYLCASSWGTGASNQPQHFGDGTRLSIL.

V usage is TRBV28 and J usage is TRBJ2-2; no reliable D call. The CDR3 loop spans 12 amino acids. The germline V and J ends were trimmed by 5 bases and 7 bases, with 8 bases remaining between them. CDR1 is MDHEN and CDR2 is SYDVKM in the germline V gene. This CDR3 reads CASSPELGELFF. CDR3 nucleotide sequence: TGTGCCAGCAGTCCCGAACTCGGGGAGCTGTTTTTT.

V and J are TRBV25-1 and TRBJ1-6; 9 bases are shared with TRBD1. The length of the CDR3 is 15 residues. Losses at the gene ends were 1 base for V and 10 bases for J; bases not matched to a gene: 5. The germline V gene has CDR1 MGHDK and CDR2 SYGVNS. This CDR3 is CASSEWTGEASPLHF. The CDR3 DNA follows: TGTGCCAGCAGTGAATGGACAGGGGAAGCGTCACCCCTCCACTTT.

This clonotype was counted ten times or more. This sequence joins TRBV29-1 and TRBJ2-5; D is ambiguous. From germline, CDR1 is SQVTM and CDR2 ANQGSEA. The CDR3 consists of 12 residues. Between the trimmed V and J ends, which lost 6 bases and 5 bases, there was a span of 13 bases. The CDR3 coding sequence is TGCAGCGTGGCGGTATACCCGGAGACCCAGTACTTC. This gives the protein CSVAVYPETQYF.

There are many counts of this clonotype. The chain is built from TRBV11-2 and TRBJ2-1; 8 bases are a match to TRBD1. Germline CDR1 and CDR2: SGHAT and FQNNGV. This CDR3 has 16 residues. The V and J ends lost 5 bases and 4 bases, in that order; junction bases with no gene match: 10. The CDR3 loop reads CASSGDRGAQYNEQFF. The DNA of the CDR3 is TGTGCCAGCAGCGGCGACAGGGGCGCCCAATACAATGAGCAGTTCTTC.

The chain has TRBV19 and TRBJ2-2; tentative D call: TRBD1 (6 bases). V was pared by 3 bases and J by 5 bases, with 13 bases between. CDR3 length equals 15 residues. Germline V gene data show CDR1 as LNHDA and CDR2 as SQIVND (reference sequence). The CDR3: CASSIGGRQTGELFF. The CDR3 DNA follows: TGTGCCAGTAGTATTGGGGGCAGGCAGACCGGGGAGCTGTTTTTT.

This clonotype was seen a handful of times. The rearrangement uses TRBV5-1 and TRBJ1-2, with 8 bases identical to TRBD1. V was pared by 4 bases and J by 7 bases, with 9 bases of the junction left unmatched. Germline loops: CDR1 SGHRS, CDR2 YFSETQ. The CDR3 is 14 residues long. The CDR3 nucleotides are TGCGCCAGCAGCCTCACAGGGGGAAATCGTGGCTACACCTTC. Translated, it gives CASSLTGGNRGYTF.

The CDR3 DNA reads TGCAGTGCTCACGGGCACGGGGAGCTGTTTTTT. Translating it yields CSAHGHGELFF. The chain joins TRBV20-1 to TRBJ2-2; D is unclear. Germline V gives CDR1 DFQATT, CDR2 SNEGSKA (reference sequence). The CDR3 has 11 amino acids. Trimming left V 5 bases short and J 7 bases short, with 8 bases between.

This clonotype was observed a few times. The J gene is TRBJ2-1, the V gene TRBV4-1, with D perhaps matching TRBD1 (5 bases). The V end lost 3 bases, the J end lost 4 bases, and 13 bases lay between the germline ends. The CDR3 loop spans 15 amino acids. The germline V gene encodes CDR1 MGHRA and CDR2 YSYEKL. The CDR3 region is CASSQQGPPYNEQFF. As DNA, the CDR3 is TGCGCCAGCAGCCAGCAGGGTCCCCCTTACAATGAGCAGTTCTTC.